This TCR beta chain originates from a study of T cell responses to AZD1222 COVID-19 vaccine. Assay: immunoSEQ multiplex PCR; the TCRdb copy retains only in-frame clones and omits some. The sample lists tens of thousands of clones, about 92% occurring once. Study results and caveats: The study found Spike-specific TCR breadth and depth rose after two AZD1222 doses. Nearly half of spike-specific TCRs reportedly target variant regions that are unmutated in the B.1.351 and B.1.1.7 variants. None of the repertoires were sampled until the peak T cell response had passed. Donors, mostly white British, included more females; clonal diversity was possibly underestimated.

The CDR3 is 13 residues long. In germline, CDR1 is KGHDR, CDR2 SFDVKD. Trimming shortened V by 1 base and J by 5 bases, and 8 bases separated the two germline ends. With respect to this clone: Its matching antigen is unknown.

Specimen: peripheral blood, collected on day 0 of AZD1222 vaccination. The rearrangement links TRBV24-1 to TRBJ2-7, with D tentatively TRBD2 (6 bases). This receptor was obtained from an adult in good health. The CDR3 DNA follows: TGTGCCACCAGTGATTTCGCGGGAAACGAGCAGTACTTC. This codes for CATSDFAGNEQYF.